Listed below are T cell receptor beta chains from one sample, sequenced in a study of blood T cell repertoires in COVID-19. Repertoires were generated with immunoSEQ multiplex PCR, while TCRdb's copy carries only in-frame clones and drops some. The data contain 200,000 to 250,000 clones, 90% of them singletons. The specimen was peripheral blood. The receptors stem from a man aged 25-40 years with COVID-19, enrolled during active disease. CDR3s include the opening cysteine and the closing phenylalanine or tryptophan. The D gene is left open where the match is weak. Clone size is shown for a subset of rows, as once, few, many or a class of expanded clone.

V gene	clone size	J gene	D gene	CDR3 protein	CDR3 DNA
TRBV15	.	TRBJ2-1	.	CATSRALASYEQFF	TGTGCCACCAGCAGAGCACTAGCTAGCTATGAGCAGTTCTTC
TRBV29-1	.	TRBJ1-1	TRBD1	CSVAKRPGTGMDTEAFF	TGCAGCGTCGCTAAACGTCCCGGGACAGGGATGGACACTGAAGCTTTCTTT
TRBV28	many	TRBJ2-7	.	CASSPFRQMNTYEQYF	TGTGCCAGCAGCCCCTTTCGACAGATGAATACCTACGAGCAGTACTTC
TRBV5-1	.	TRBJ2-2	.	CASSLVPAGRNTGELFF	TGCGCCAGCAGCTTGGTCCCGGCAGGGAGGAATACCGGGGAGCTGTTTTTT
TRBV19	few	TRBJ1-3	.	CASSTQTGRGSGNTIYF	TGTGCCAGTAGTACGCAGACAGGCCGCGGCTCTGGAAACACCATATATTTT
TRBV6-5	.	TRBJ1-2	.	CASSYSSGRGSYGYTF	TGTGCCAGCAGTTACTCGAGCGGGAGAGGTAGCTATGGCTACACCTTC
TRBV5-1	once	TRBJ2-1	.	CASSLAGGLVSYNEQFF	TGCGCCAGCAGCTTGGCGGGGGGCCTCGTATCCTACAATGAGCAGTTCTTC
TRBV27	few	TRBJ2-7	TRBD1	CASSGQGAYDYEQYF	TGTGCCAGCAGCGGACAGGGGGCATACGACTACGAGCAGTACTTC
TRBV19	.	TRBJ2-1	TRBD2	CASRAGAYNEQFF	TGTGCCAGCCGGGCGGGAGCCTACAATGAGCAGTTCTTC
TRBV11-2	.	TRBJ1-5	.	CASSLDGGNQPQHF	TGTGCCAGCAGCTTAGACGGGGGGAATCAGCCCCAGCATTTT
TRBV10-3	.	TRBJ2-7	TRBD2	CAISEDGGMVYEQYF	TGTGCCATCAGTGAGGACGGGGGGATGGTTTACGAGCAGTACTTC
TRBV27	once	TRBJ2-1	.	CASSPRDWNNNEQFF	TGTGCCAGCAGTCCCCGGGACTGGAACAACAATGAGCAGTTCTTC
TRBV12-5	.	TRBJ1-1	TRBD1	CASGLGGQGLLAEAFF	TGTGCTAGTGGTTTGGGGGGACAGGGCCTTTTGGCTGAAGCTTTCTTT
TRBV7-9	.	TRBJ2-7	.	CASMGGRNEQYF	TGTGCCAGCATGGGGGGAAGGAACGAGCAGTACTTC
TRBV27	.	TRBJ1-6	TRBD1	CASSPRDSYNSPLHF	TGTGCCAGCAGTCCGCGGGACAGTTATAATTCACCCCTCCACTTT
TRBV6-5	.	TRBJ1-1	.	CAGREQMNTEAFF	TGTGCCGGGAGGGAACAGATGAACACTGAAGCTTTCTTT
TRBV4-3	.	TRBJ1-2	TRBD1	CASSPDRGLDYGYTF	TGCGCCAGCAGCCCGGACAGGGGGCTGGACTATGGCTACACCTTC
TRBV3-1/TRBV3-2	.	TRBJ1-3	.	CASSPGVASGNTIYF	TGTGCCAGCAGCCCAGGGGTCGCGTCTGGAAACACCATATATTTT
TRBV7-2	.	TRBJ2-2	.	CASSLHVSNTGELFF	TGTGCCAGCAGCTTACATGTTTCGAACACCGGGGAGCTGTTTTTT
TRBV28	.	TRBJ1-1	TRBD1	CASSPRLRDSEAFF	TGTGCCAGCAGTCCCCGCCTGCGGGACAGTGAAGCTTTCTTT
TRBV9	.	TRBJ2-3	TRBD2	CASSVGGVYTDTQYF	TGTGCCAGCAGCGTCGGGGGGGTATACACAGATACGCAGTATTTT
TRBV10-3	once	TRBJ2-7	.	CAISETLTSYEQYF	TGTGCCATCAGTGAGACACTAACCTCCTACGAGCAGTACTTC
TRBV5-1	.	TRBJ1-1	TRBD1	CASSLVSGGTEAFF	TGCGCCAGCAGCTTGGTGTCAGGGGGCACTGAAGCTTTCTTT
TRBV10-3	.	TRBJ2-3	TRBD2	CAISDLSGSLLDTQYF	TGTGCCATCAGTGATCTCAGCGGGAGTCTATTAGATACGCAGTATTTT
TRBV7-2	.	TRBJ2-2	TRBD1	CASSLGQGTGELFF	TGTGCCAGCAGCTTAGGACAGGGCACCGGGGAGCTGTTTTTT
TRBV7-9	once	TRBJ2-3	TRBD2	CASSVGGRRTSRSTDTQYF	TGTGCCAGCAGCGTAGGAGGCCGAAGGACTAGCCGGAGCACAGATACGCAGTATTTT
TRBV4-1	few	TRBJ1-2	.	CASSQDPGNYGYTF	TGCGCCAGCAGCCAAGATCCGGGAAACTATGGCTACACCTTC
TRBV4-2	.	TRBJ1-2	TRBD1	CASSQAGQQTNYGYTF	TGTGCCAGCAGCCAAGCGGGACAGCAAACTAACTATGGCTACACCTTC
TRBV5-4	.	TRBJ2-7	TRBD2	CASSPGLAGAQQYF	TGTGCCAGCAGCCCAGGACTAGCGGGGGCCCAGCAGTACTTC
TRBV3-1/TRBV3-2	.	TRBJ2-1	TRBD2	CASSQGSAGGGYNEQFF	TGTGCCAGCAGCCAAGGGTCAGCGGGGGGTGGGTACAATGAGCAGTTCTTC
TRBV28	.	TRBJ2-1	TRBD1	CASTGGEQFF	TGTGCCAGCACAGGGGGTGAGCAGTTCTTC
TRBV6-5	once	TRBJ2-5	TRBD2	CATTSGGETQYF	TGTGCCACGACTAGCGGGGGAGAGACCCAGTACTTC
TRBV20-1	.	TRBJ2-7	.	CSASSYEQYF	TGCAGTGCTAGCAGCTACGAGCAGTACTTC
TRBV9	once	TRBJ2-3	TRBD2	CASSVGLSGGRTDTQYF	TGTGCCAGCAGCGTAGGGCTAAGCGGGGGGCGCACAGATACGCAGTATTTT
TRBV15	.	TRBJ1-5	.	CATSKPQGVGSNQPQHF	TGTGCCACCAGCAAACCGCAAGGGGTGGGCAGCAATCAGCCCCAGCATTTT
TRBV19	.	TRBJ2-7	.	CASSDRGAYEQYF	TGTGCCAGTAGTGATAGGGGTGCGTACGAGCAGTACTTC
TRBV14	.	TRBJ1-1	.	CASSQDRGTEAFF	TGTGCCAGCAGCCAAGATAGGGGCACTGAAGCTTTCTTT
TRBV15	.	TRBJ1-2	.	CATSRDQVSYGYTF	TGTGCCACCAGCAGAGATCAGGTTTCTTATGGCTACACCTTC
TRBV24-1	.	TRBJ2-1	TRBD1	CATSDFQTGINEQFF	TGTGCCACCAGTGATTTCCAGACAGGGATCAATGAGCAGTTCTTC
TRBV7-3	.	TRBJ1-1	.	CASSLQGRTEAFF	TGTGCCAGCAGCTTACAGGGAAGGACTGAAGCTTTCTTT
TRBV18	.	TRBJ1-2	TRBD1	CASSPQQGADGYTF	TGTGCCAGCTCACCACAACAGGGGGCTGATGGCTACACCTTC
TRBV29-1	.	TRBJ2-5	TRBD1	CSVEGTGETQYF	TGCAGCGTTGAGGGGACAGGGGAGACCCAGTACTTC
TRBV2	.	TRBJ1-2	TRBD1	CAGLDRGISNYGYTF	TGTGCCGGTCTAGACAGGGGGATTTCTAACTATGGCTACACCTTC
TRBV10-3	.	TRBJ2-7	.	CAISEPTGSYEQYF	TGTGCCATCAGTGAGCCTACAGGGTCGTACGAGCAGTACTTC
TRBV27	.	TRBJ2-1	TRBD1	CASSRTGSALGYNEQFF	TGTGCCAGCAGTCGGACAGGGTCCGCGTTAGGGTACAATGAGCAGTTCTTC
TRBV5-1	.	TRBJ1-4	.	CASSLVEGDEKLFF	TGCGCCAGCAGCTTGGTGGAGGGAGACGAAAAACTGTTTTTT